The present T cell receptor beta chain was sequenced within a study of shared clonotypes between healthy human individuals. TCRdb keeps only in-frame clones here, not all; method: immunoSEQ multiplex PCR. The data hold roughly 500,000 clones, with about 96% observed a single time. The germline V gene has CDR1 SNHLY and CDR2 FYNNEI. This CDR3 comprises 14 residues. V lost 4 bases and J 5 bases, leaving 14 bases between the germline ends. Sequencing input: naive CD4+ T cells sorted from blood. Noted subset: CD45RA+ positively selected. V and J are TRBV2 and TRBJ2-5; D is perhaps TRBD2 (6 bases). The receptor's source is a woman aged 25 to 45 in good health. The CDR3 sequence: CASSGGGNVETQYF. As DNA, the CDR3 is TGTGCCAGCAGTGGAGGCGGGAACGTCGAGACCCAGTACTTC.